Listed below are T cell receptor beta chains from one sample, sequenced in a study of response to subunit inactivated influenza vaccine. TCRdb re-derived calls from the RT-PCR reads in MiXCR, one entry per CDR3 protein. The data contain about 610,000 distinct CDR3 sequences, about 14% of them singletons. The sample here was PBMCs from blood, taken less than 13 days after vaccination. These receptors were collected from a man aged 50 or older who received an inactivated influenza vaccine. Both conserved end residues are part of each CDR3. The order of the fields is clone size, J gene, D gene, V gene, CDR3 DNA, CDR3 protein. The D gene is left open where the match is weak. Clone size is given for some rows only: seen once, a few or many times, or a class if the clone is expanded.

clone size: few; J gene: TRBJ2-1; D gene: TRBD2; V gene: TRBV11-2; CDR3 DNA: TGTGCCAGCAGCCGGGAGGCCAAAGGGAATGAGCAGTTCTTC; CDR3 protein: CASSREAKGNEQFF
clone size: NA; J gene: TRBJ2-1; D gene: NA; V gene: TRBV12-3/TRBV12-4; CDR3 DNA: TGTGCCAGCAGTTCTCTAGTCGATGAGCAGTTCTTC; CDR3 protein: CASSSLVDEQFF
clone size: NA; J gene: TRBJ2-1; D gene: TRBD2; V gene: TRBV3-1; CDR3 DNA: TGTGCCAGCAGCCTAGGACTAGGGGTAGATGAGCAGTTCTTC; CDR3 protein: CASSLGLGVDEQFF
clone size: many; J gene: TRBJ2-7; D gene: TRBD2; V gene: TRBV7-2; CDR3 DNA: TGTGCCAGCGGAACAACCTCGGGGCGGGGGGTTTCCTACGAGCAGTACTTC; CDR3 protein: CASGTTSGRGVSYEQYF
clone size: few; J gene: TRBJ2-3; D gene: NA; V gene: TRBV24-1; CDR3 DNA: TGTGCCACCAGTGATTTGGGGGGGGCAAGCACAGATACGCAGTATTTT; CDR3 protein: CATSDLGGASTDTQYF
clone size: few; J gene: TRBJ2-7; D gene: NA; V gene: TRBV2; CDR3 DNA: TGTGCCAGCAGTGGGTCGGTTTTTTCCTCCTACGAGCAGTACTTC; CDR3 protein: CASSGSVFSSYEQYF
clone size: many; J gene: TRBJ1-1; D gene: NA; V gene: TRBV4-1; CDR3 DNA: TGCGCCAGCAGCCTAGGCCGGCGAGGTGAAGCTTTCTTT; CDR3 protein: CASSLGRRGEAFF
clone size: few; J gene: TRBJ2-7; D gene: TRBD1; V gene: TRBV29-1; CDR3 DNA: TGCAGCGTTTACAGTCGGGACAGGGGCTACGAGCAGTACTTC; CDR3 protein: CSVYSRDRGYEQYF
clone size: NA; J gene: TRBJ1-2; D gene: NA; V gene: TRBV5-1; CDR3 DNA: TGCGCCAGCAGCTTGGACAGCGATGGCTACACCTTC; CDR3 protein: CASSLDSDGYTF
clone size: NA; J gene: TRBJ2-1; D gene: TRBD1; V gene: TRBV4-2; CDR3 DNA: TGTGCCAGCAGCCAGGGGGACAGGGGGTTTTACAATGAGCAGTTCTTC; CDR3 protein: CASSQGDRGFYNEQFF
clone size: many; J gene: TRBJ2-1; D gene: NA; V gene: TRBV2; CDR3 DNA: TGTGCCAGCAAGGTCTCCTACAATGAGCAGTTCTTC; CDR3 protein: CASKVSYNEQFF
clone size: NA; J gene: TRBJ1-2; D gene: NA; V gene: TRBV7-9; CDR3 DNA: TGTGCCAGCAGCTTAGCAGAGTCGCAGGGCCATGGCTACACCTTC; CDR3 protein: CASSLAESQGHGYTF
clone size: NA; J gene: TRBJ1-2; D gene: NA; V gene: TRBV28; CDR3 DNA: TGTGCCAGCTCGAGGGGTGATCATGGCTACACCTTC; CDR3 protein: CASSRGDHGYTF
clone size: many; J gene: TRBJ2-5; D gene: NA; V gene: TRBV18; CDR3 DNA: TGTGCCAGCAGCCCGGAGGAGACCCAGTACTTC; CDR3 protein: CASSPEETQYF
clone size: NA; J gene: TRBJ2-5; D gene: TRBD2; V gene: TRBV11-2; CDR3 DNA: TGTGCCAGCAGCTTGGGCGGGAGGAAAGAGACCCAGTACTTC; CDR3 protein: CASSLGGRKETQYF
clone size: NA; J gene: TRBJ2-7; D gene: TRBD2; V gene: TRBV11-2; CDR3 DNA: TGTGCCAGCAGCATATATACCGGGACTAGCGGGGGGACCTACGAGCAGTACTTC; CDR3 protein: CASSIYTGTSGGTYEQYF
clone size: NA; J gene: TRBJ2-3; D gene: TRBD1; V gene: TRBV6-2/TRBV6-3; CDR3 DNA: TGTGCCAGCAGTTACTCGGGAGTCGACAGGGCCGGGGCAGATACGCAGTATTTT; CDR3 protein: CASSYSGVDRAGADTQYF
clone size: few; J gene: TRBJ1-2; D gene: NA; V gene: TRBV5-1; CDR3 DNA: TGCGCCAGCAGCCCCGGGACCTCTAACTATGGCTACACCTTC; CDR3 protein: CASSPGTSNYGYTF
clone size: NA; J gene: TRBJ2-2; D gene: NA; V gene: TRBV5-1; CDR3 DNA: TGCGCCAGCAGCTTGAGACAAGGCGGGATGAACACCGGGGAGCTGTTTTTT; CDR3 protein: CASSLRQGGMNTGELFF
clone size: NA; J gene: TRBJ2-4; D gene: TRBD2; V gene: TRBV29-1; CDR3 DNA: TGCAGCGTCCAACAGCGACTAGCCAAAAAAATTCAGTACTTC; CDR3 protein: CSVQQRLAKKIQYF
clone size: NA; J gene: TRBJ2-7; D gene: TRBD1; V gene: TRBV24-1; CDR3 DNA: TGTGCCACCAGTGAAACTGGGACAGGGGAAGCGTACGAGCAGTACTTC; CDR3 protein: CATSETGTGEAYEQYF
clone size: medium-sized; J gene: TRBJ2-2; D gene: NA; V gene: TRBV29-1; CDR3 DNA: TGCAGCGTTGAATTCCGACTAGGGAACACCGGGGAGCTGTTTTTT; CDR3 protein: CSVEFRLGNTGELFF
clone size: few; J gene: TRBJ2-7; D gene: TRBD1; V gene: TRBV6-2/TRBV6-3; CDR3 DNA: TGTGCCAGCAGTCCTCCCGGGACAGCCGTTTCCTTC; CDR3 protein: CASSPPGTAVSF
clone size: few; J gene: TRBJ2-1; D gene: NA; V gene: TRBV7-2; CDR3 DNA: TGTGCCAGCAGCACAGGGACAAGTGGCCCCAATGAGCAGTTCTTC; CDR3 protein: CASSTGTSGPNEQFF
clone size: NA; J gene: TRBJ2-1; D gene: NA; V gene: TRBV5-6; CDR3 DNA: TGTGCCAGCAGTGTAGACATGGGGCCCTACAATGAGCAGTTCTTC; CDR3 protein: CASSVDMGPYNEQFF
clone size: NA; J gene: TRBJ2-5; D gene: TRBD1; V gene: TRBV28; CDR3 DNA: TGTGCCAGCAGTATGGGGACAGGGGGCTCGGAGACCCAGTACTTC; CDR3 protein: CASSMGTGGSETQYF
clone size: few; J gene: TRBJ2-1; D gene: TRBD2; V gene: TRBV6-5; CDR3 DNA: TGTGCCAGCAGTTCCGGGACTAGCGGGATTCGGAGCTCCTACAATGAGCAGTTCTTC; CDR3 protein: CASSSGTSGIRSSYNEQFF
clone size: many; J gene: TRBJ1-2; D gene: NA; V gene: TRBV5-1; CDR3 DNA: TGCGCCAGCAGCGAAGACAGTAACTATGGCTACACCTTC; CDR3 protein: CASSEDSNYGYTF
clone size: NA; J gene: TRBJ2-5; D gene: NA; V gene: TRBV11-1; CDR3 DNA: TGTGCCAGCAGTCAATCCTCAGTTGGGTTACAGGGACGCCAAGAGACCCAGTACTTC; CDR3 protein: CASSQSSVGLQGRQETQYF
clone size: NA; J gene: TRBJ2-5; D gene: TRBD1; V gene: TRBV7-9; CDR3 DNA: TGTGCCAGCAACAGGGGTGGAAAGACCCAGTACTTC; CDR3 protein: CASNRGGKTQYF
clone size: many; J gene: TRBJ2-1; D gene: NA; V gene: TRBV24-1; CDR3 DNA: TGTGCCACCAACGTCGGAGCTGACTACAATGAGCAGTTCTTC; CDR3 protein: CATNVGADYNEQFF
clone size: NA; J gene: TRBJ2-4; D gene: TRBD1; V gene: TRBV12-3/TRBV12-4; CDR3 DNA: TGTGCCAGCAGTCCGGGGACAGGACGACTAGCCAAAAACATTCAGTACTTC; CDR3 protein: CASSPGTGRLAKNIQYF
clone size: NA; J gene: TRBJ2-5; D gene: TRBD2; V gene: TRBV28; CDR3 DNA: TGTGCCAGCAGTATGCTTCGGACTAGCGGTAGCGAAGAGACCCAGTACTTC; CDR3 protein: CASSMLRTSGSEETQYF
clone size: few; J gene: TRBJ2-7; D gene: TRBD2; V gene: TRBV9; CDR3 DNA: TGTGCCAGCAGCCACGGGACTAGCGGACCCTACGAGCAGTACTTC; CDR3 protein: CASSHGTSGPYEQYF
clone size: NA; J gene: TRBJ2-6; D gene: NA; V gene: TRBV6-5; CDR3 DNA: TGTGCCAGCAGTTACTCAGTGATTCGATCTGGGGCCAACGTCCTGACTTTC; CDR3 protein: CASSYSVIRSGANVLTF
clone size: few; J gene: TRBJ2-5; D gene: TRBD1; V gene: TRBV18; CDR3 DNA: TGTGCCAGCTCACCACGTCCTGGACAGGGTGATGAGACCCAGTACTTC; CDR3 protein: CASSPRPGQGDETQYF
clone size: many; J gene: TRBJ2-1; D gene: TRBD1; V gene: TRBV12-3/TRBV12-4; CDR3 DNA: TGTGCCAGCAGTTTACAGGGGGCGCGTCTGGCTCGGGGGCAGTTCTTC; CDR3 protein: CASSLQGARLARGQFF
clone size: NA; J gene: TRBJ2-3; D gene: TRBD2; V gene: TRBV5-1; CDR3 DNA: TGCGCCAGCAGCGCCACTAGCGGGGTATCAGATACGCAGTATTTT; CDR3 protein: CASSATSGVSDTQYF
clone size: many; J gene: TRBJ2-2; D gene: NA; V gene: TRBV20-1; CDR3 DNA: TGCAGTGCTAGAGGTGGGAACACCGGGGAGCTGTTTTTT; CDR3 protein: CSARGGNTGELFF
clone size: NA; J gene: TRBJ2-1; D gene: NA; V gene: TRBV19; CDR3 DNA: TGTGCCAGTAGTATATTATCAGGACAGAGCTACAATGAGCAGTTCTTC; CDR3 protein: CASSILSGQSYNEQFF
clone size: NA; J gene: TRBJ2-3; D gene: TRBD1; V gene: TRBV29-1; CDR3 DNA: TGCAGCGCTAGGACAGGGGGGCGAGCAGATACGCAGTATTTT; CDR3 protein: CSARTGGRADTQYF
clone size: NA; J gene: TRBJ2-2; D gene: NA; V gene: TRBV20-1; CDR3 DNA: TGCAGTGCCGATGGAACCGCGAACACCGGGGAGCTGTTTTTT; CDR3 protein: CSADGTANTGELFF
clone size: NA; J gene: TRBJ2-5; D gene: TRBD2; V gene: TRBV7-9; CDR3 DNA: TGTGCCAGCAGCGCCGGCCGCGGGGGGCTGGGCCAGTACTTC; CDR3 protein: CASSAGRGGLGQYF
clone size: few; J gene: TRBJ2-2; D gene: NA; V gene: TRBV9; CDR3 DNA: TGTGCCAGCAGCGTAGAACCAGGCCGGGAGCTGTTTTTT; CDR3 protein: CASSVEPGRELFF
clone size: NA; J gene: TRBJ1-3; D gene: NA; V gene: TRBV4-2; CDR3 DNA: TGTGCCAGCAGCCAAGGGAGCAGGGATGGAAACACCATATATTTT; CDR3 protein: CASSQGSRDGNTIYF
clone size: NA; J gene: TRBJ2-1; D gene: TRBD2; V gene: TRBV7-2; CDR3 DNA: TGTGCCAGCAGCTTAGCGGCTAGCGGGAACTACAATGAGCAGTTCTTC; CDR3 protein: CASSLAASGNYNEQFF
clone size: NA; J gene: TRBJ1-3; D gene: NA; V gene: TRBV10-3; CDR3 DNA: TGTGCCATCAGTGAGTCGGGCTCTGGAAACACCATATATTTT; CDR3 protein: CAISESGSGNTIYF
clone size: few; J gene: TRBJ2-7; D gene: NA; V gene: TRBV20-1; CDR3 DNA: TGCAGTGCTAGCAGGGACGTACAGCAGTACTTC; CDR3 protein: CSASRDVQQYF
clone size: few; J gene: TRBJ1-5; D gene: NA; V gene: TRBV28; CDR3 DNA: TGTGCCAGCAGTTTTTTAGAGTTAAGGGGCAATCAGCCCCAGCATTTT; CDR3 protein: CASSFLELRGNQPQHF
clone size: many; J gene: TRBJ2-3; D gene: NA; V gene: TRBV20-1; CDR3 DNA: TGCAGTGCTCAAAGTGTAACAGGGAGTTATAACACAGATACGCAGTATTTT; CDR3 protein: CSAQSVTGSYNTDTQYF
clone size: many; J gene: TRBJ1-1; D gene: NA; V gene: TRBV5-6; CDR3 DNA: TGTGCCAGCAGCCAAGGGACAACGAACACTGAAGCTTTCTTT; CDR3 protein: CASSQGTTNTEAFF
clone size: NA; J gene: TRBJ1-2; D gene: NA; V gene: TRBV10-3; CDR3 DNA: TGTGCCATCAGGGGGGTGGAAGTTGGCTACACCTTC; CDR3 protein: CAIRGVEVGYTF
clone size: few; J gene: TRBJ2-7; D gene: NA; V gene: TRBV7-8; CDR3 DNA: TGTGCCAGCAGCTTAGCGTTGGGGATTATGGACTTC; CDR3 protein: CASSLALGIMDF
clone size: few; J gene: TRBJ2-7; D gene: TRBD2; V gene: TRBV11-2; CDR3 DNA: TGTGCCAGCAGCCCCGGACTCGAGCGGGGCTCCTACGAGCAGTACTTC; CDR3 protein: CASSPGLERGSYEQYF